One sample yielded the 12 T cell receptor beta chains listed below, sequenced in a study of T cell changes during pregnancy in multiple sclerosis. Measured with immunoSEQ multiplex PCR; TCRdb has only the in-frame clones, and not every one. The sample consists of around 80,000 clones, 85% to 95% of them appearing once. The sample here was peripheral blood, taken before pregnancy. These receptors all stem from a female donor with multiple sclerosis, enrolled in a pregnancy study.

This clone was detected once. The chain carries TRBV28 and TRBJ2-7; TRBD2 matches at 10 bases. The V gene end was trimmed by 4 bases and the J gene end by 6 bases; junction bases not matched to a gene: 6. This CDR3 region has 14 residues. CDR1 is MDHEN and CDR2 is SYDVKM in the germline V gene. In DNA form, the CDR3 reads TGTGCCAGCAGTTCTCTAGCGGGAGCCCCCGAGCAGTACTTC. This sequence encodes CASSSLAGAPEQYF.

V is TRBV9 and J is TRBJ2-7, with 12 bases matching TRBD2. V shed 0 bases and J 4 bases; nucleotides not matched to a gene: 5. CDR1 and CDR2 (germline): SGDLS, YYNGEE. The CDR3 is 16 amino acids. CDR3 in DNA: TGTGCCAGCAGCGTAGTTGGGACTAGCGGGCCGTACGAGCAGTACTTC. It encodes CASSVVGTSGPYEQYF.

The chain's CDR3 is CASSRVSSNQPQHF. DNA for the CDR3: TGTGCCAGCAGTCGGGTTAGTAGCAATCAGCCCCAGCATTTT. The V gene is TRBV6-5, the J gene TRBJ1-5; the D is unclear. The CDR3 is 14 amino acids. Germline lookup yields CDR1 MNHEY and CDR2 SVGAGI. Between the trimmed V and J ends, which lost 5 bases and 0 bases, there was a span of 8 bases.

The genes are TRBV5-1 and TRBJ2-7; D is ambiguous. Trimming pared 0 bases from V and 5 bases from J, leaving 12 bases between. Germline V gene sequence: CDR1 SGHRS, CDR2 YFSETQ. This CDR3 comprises 14 residues. The CDR3, as DNA: TGCGCCAGCAGCTTGGAACAAACCTCGCACGAGCAGTACTTC. Translation: CASSLEQTSHEQYF.

This clone was counted only a few times. The chain recombines TRBV6-5 with TRBJ2-7, with 9 bases aligning to TRBD1. The V gene's germline CDR1 is MNHEY and CDR2 SVGAGI. The CDR3 consists of 14 residues. Trimming cost V 5 bases and J 4 bases; bases outside gene matches: 6. This CDR3 reads CASSSGTGRYEQYF. The CDR3 nucleotides read TGTGCCAGCAGTAGTGGGACAGGGCGGTACGAGCAGTACTTC.

The chain has TRBV6-4 and TRBJ1-5; 8 bases are shared with TRBD1. V dropped 2 bases and J dropped 0; count of bases not matched to a gene: 18. Per germline, CDR1 MRHNA and CDR2 SNTAGT. This CDR3 spans 21 amino acids. CDR3 nucleotide sequence: TGTGCCAGCAGTGACACGATGGATGACAGGGACAGGCCTTATAGCAATCAGCCCCAGCATTTT. It encodes CASSDTMDDRDRPYSNQPQHF.

The J gene is TRBJ2-7, the V gene TRBV27; D perhaps matches TRBD2 (5 bases). Germline V gene sequence: CDR1 MNHEY, CDR2 SMNVEV (reference sequence). This CDR3 comprises 14 residues. Between the trimmed V and J ends, which lost 8 bases and 0 bases, there was a span of 14 bases. The CDR3, as DNA: TGTGCCAGCTCCCTGACTATTTCCTCCTACGAGCAGTACTTC. It encodes CASSLTISSYEQYF.

The chain is built from TRBV28 and TRBJ1-3, with D unresolved. CDR3 length equals 18 residues. Germline CDR1 reads MDHEN; CDR2 reads SYDVKM. Trimming took off 3 bases at V and 2 bases at J, with 20 bases between the two ends. The CDR3 sequence: CASSFQTGPFPTGNTIYF. The CDR3 DNA sequence: TGTGCCAGCAGTTTCCAGACTGGTCCTTTTCCGACTGGAAACACCATATATTTT.

This clone has just one count. The chain carries TRBV5-1 and TRBJ2-6; D is perhaps TRBD2 (5 bases). The germline V gene encodes CDR1 SGHRS and CDR2 YFSETQ. The V end lost 1 base, the J end lost 1 base, and 9 bases lay between the germline ends. The CDR3 runs 16 residues. Written as DNA, the CDR3 is TGCGCCAGCAGCTTGATAGGGAGATCTGGGGCCAACGTCCTGACTTTC. Translated: CASSLIGRSGANVLTF.

The chain links TRBV7-2 to TRBJ2-1; 7 bases map to TRBD2. Trimming cost V 1 base and J 6 bases; bases outside gene matches: 6. Per the germline V gene, CDR1 is SGHTA and CDR2 is FQGNSA. The CDR3 extends over 15 amino acids. CDR3 sequence: CASSLVLAAGNEQFF. CDR3 nucleotide sequence: TGTGCCAGCAGCTTAGTCCTAGCGGCCGGCAATGAGCAGTTCTTC.

At least ten counts were recorded for this clone. The chain joins TRBV6-1 to TRBJ2-7; 9 bases agree with TRBD2. CDR3 length equals 17 residues. V was clipped by 3 bases and J by 0 bases; unmatched bases: 9. Germline V gene data show CDR1 as MNHNS and CDR2 as SASEGT. As DNA, the CDR3 is TGTGCCAGCAGTGACGATCTGGCGGGAGGGGTCTCCTACGAGCAGTACTTC. Protein product: CASSDDLAGGVSYEQYF.

The chain employs TRBV11-2 and TRBJ2-2; the match to TRBD1 covers 7 bases. The V and J ends lost 6 bases and 4 bases, in that order; junction bases with no gene match: 5. This CDR3 is 14 amino acids long. The germline V gene has CDR1 SGHAT and CDR2 FQNNGV. Here the CDR3 DNA reads TGTGCCAGCAGAAGACCAGGGGGCACCGGGGAGCTGTTTTTT. Encoded protein: CASRRPGGTGELFF.